These T cell receptor beta chains were read from a single sample in a study of blood T cells in healthy people across ages. TCRdb reprocessed the 5' RACE reads via MiXCR and lists one record per CDR3 protein. The data hold approximately 780,000 distinct CDR3 sequences, with about 26% observed a single time. These data also formed part of another study, on T cells of mothers and their children.

The sequenced sample consisted of blood. These receptors originate from a boy between 5 and 17 years old in good health. Each CDR3 is given with its conserved first and last residue. The D gene is left open where the match is weak. Some rows have no size entry. The others give once, few or many, or a class for an expanded clone.

D,V,size,J,CDR3,DNA
.,TRBV10-3,few,TRBJ2-5,CAISVNNQETQYF,TGTGCCATCAGTGTCAACAACCAAGAGACCCAGTACTTC
.,TRBV29-1,.,TRBJ2-4,CSVGLVYTGRNIQYF,TGCAGCGTTGGTCTGGTTTATACCGGCCGGAACATTCAGTACTTC
TRBD1,TRBV27,few,TRBJ1-2,CASREDREFGGYTF,TGTGCCAGCAGAGAGGACAGGGAATTCGGTGGCTACACCTTC
TRBD2,TRBV3-1,few,TRBJ2-5,CASSQDPGLAGGRETQYF,TGTGCCAGCAGCCAAGATCCGGGACTAGCGGGGGGGCGGGAGACCCAGTACTTC
TRBD1,TRBV4-1,few,TRBJ2-2,CASSPRTGGINTGELFF,TGCGCCAGCAGCCCACGGACAGGCGGAATAAACACCGGGGAGCTGTTTTTT
TRBD2,TRBV20-1,.,TRBJ2-2,CSARQRGINTGELFF,TGCAGTGCTAGACAGCGGGGGATAAACACCGGGGAGCTGTTTTTT
TRBD2,TRBV29-1,few,TRBJ2-7,CSVSRRLAGFYEQYF,TGCAGCGTTTCTAGAAGACTAGCGGGTTTCTACGAGCAGTACTTC
.,TRBV29-1,.,TRBJ2-7,CSVVRGTEVQQYF,TGCAGCGTTGTTAGAGGGACTGAGGTCCAGCAGTACTTC
.,TRBV6-5,few,TRBJ2-3,CASSRNRDAQYF,TGTGCCAGCAGCCGAAATCGGGATGCGCAGTATTTT
.,TRBV6-2/TRBV6-3,once,TRBJ2-1,CASSSAVGNEQFF,TGTGCCAGCAGTTCTGCGGTAGGCAATGAGCAGTTCTTC
TRBD1,TRBV6-5,.,TRBJ2-1,CASAGTVDNEQFF,TGTGCCTCAGCCGGGACAGTAGACAATGAGCAGTTCTTC
.,TRBV21-1,few,TRBJ2-7,CASSKGISSGTSGVKQYF,TGTGCCAGCAGCAAAGGAATAAGCTCCGGGACTAGCGGGGTTAAGCAGTACTTC
TRBD1,TRBV7-3,many,TRBJ2-1,CASSPTGDEQFF,TGTGCCAGCAGCCCGACAGGGGATGAGCAGTTCTTC
.,TRBV18,.,TRBJ2-7,CASAGQISYEQYF,TGTGCCAGCGCGGGACAGATTTCCTACGAGCAGTACTTC
TRBD2,TRBV20-1,few,TRBJ2-2,CSARDEAGTDTGELFF,TGCAGTGCTAGAGATGAAGCGGGGACGGACACCGGGGAGCTGTTTTTT
.,TRBV6-5,.,TRBJ2-7,CASSRGPSSYEQYF,TGTGCCAGCAGCCGCGGACCGTCGTCCTACGAGCAGTACTTC